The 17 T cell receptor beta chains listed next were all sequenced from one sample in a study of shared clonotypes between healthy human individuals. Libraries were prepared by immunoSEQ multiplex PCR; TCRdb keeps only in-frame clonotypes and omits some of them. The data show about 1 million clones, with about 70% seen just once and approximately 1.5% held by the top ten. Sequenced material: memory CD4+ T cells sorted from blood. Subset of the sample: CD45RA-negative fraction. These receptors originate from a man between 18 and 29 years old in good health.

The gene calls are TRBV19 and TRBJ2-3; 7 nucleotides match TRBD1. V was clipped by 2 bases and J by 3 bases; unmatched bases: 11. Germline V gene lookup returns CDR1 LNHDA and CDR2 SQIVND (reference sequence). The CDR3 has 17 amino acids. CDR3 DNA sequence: TGTGCCAGTAGTATACCCCCGGGACAGAGTGGAACAGATACGCAGTATTTT. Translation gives CASSIPPGQSGTDTQYF.

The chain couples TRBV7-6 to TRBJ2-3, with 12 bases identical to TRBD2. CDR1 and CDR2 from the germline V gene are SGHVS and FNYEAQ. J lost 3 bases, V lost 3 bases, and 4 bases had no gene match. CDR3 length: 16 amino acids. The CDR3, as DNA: TGTGCCAGCAGCTTCGCTAGCGGGAGGGGAACAGATACGCAGTATTTT. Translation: CASSFASGRGTDTQYF.

CDR3 protein: CATSRDLGQPMNTEAFF. The CDR3 region has the DNA TGTGCCACCAGCAGAGATCTGGGACAGCCCATGAACACTGAAGCTTTCTTT. This chain connects TRBV15 to TRBJ1-1; 7 nucleotides match TRBD1. CDR3 length: 17 residues. Germline assignment: CDR1 LNHNV and CDR2 YYDKDF (reference sequence). With 0 bases clipped from V and 0 bases from J, the junction kept 7 bases outside the gene matches.

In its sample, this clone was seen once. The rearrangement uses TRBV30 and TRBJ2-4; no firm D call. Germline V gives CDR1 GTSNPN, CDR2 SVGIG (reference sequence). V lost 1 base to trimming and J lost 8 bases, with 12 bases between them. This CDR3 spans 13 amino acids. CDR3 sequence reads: CAWSDSSIYIQYF. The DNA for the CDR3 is TGTGCCTGGAGTGACTCCTCCATATACATTCAGTACTTC. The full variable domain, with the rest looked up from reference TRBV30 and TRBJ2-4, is SQTIHQWPATLVQPVGSPLSLECTVEGTSNPNLYWYRQAAGRGLQLLFYSVGIGQISSEVPQNLSASRPQDRQFILSSKKLLLSDSGFYLCAWSDSSIYIQYFGAGTRLSVL.

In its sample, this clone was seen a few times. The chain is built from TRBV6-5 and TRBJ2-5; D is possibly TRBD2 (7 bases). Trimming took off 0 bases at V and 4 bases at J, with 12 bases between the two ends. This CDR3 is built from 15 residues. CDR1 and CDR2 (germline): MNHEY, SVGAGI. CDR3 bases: TGTGCCAGCAGTTACTCGGCGGGGGCCGGAGAGACCCAGTACTTC. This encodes CASSYSAGAGETQYF.

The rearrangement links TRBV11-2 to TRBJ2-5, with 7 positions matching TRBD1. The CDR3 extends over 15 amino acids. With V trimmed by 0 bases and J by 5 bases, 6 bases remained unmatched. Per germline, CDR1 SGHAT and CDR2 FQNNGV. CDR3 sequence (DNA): TGTGCCAGCAGCTTAGATCAGACAGGGTGGGAGACCCAGTACTTC. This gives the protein CASSLDQTGWETQYF.

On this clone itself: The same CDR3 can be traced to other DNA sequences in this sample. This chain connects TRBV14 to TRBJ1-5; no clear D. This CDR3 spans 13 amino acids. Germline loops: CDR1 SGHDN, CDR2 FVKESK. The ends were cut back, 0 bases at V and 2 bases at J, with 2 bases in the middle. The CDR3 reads CASSQDGNQPQHF. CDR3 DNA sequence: TGTGCCAGCAGCCAAGACGGCAATCAGCCCCAGCATTTT.

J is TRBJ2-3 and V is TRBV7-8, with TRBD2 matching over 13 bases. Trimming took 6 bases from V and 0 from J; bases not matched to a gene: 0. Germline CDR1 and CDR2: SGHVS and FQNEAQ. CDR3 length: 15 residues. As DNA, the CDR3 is TGTGCCAGCAGGACTAGCGGGGGGAGCACAGATACGCAGTATTTT. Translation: CASRTSGGSTDTQYF.

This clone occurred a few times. CDR3 sequence: CAWSAHEKLFF. Written as DNA, the CDR3 is TGTGCCTGGAGTGCACATGAAAAACTGTTTTTT. This sequence joins TRBV30 and TRBJ1-4; the D is unclear. Germline loops: CDR1 GTSNPN, CDR2 SVGIG (reference sequence). The CDR3 totals 11 residues. The V end lost 1 base, the J end lost 6 bases, and 3 bases lay between the germline ends.

DNA of the CDR3: TGTGCCAGCAGCCCGTCTGGGACTACCCAGTATTTT. Its protein is CASSPSGTTQYF. The genes are TRBV28 and TRBJ2-3, with 7 bases fitting TRBD2. The CDR3 runs to 12 residues. V dropped 6 bases and J dropped 12; count of bases not matched to a gene: 9. The germline V gene encodes CDR1 MDHEN and CDR2 SYDVKM.

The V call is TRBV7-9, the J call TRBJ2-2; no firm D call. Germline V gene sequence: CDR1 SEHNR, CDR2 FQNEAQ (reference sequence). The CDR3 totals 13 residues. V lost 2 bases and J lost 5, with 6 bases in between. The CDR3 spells CASSLSRTGELFF. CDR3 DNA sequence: TGTGCCAGCAGCTTATCAAGGACCGGGGAGCTGTTTTTT.

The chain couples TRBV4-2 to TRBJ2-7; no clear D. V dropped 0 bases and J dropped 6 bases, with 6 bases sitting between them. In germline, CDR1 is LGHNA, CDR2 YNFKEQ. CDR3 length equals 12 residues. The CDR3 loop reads CASSQDGPEQYF. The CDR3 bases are TGTGCCAGCAGCCAAGACGGACCCGAGCAGTACTTC.

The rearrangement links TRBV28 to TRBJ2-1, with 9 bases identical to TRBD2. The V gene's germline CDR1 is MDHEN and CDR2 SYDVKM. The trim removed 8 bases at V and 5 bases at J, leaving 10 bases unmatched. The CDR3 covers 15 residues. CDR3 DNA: TGTGCCAGCCGCGGGAGCGGGGGGCCGCACAATGAGCAGTTCTTC. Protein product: CASRGSGGPHNEQFF. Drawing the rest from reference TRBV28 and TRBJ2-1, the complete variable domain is DVKVTQSSRYLVKRTGEKVFLECVQDMDHENMFWYRQDPGLGLRLIYFSYDVKMKEKGDIPEGYSVSREKKERFSLILESASTNQTSMYLCASRGSGGPHNEQFFGPGTRLTVL.

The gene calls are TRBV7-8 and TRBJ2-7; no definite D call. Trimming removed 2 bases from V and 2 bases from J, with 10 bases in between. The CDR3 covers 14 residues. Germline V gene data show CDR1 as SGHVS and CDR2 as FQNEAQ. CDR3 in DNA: TGTGCCAGCAGCTTACAGGTCCTAACCTACGAGCAGTACTTC. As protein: CASSLQVLTYEQYF. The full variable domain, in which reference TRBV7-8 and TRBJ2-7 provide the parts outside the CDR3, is GAGVSQSPRYKVAKRGQDVALRCDPISGHVSLFWYQQALGQGPEFLTYFQNEAQLDKSGLPSDRFFAERPEGSVSTLKIQRTQQEDSAVYLCASSLQVLTYEQYFGPGTRLTVT.

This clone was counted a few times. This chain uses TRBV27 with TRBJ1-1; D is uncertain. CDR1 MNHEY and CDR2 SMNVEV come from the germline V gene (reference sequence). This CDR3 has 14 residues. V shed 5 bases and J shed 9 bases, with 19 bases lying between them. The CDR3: CASSMGIRTSKAFF. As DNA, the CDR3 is TGTGCCAGCAGTATGGGAATCAGGACTTCGAAAGCTTTCTTT.

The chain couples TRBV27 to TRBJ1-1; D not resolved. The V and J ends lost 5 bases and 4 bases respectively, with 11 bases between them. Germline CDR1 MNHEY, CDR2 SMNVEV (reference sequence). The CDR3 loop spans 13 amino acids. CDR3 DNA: TGTGCCAGCAGTGAAAGGGTTAGCACTGAAGCTTTCTTT. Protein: CASSERVSTEAFF.

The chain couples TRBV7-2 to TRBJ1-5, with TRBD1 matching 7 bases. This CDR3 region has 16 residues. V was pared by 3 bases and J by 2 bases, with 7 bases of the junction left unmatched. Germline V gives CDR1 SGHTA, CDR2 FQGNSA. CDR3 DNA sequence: TGTGCCAGCAGCTTGACAGGGATGGGGGGCAATCAGCCCCAGCATTTT. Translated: CASSLTGMGGNQPQHF.